A single sample is the source of the 11 T cell receptor beta chains below, sequenced in a study of cytomegalovirus exposure and HLA in healthy donors. The protocol was immunoSEQ multiplex PCR, while the TCRdb copy is restricted to in-frame clones and leaves out a portion. The sample yields 130,000 to 150,000 clones, 88% seen once. The specimen was PBMCs. These receptor sequences come from a woman in her late teens or twenties in good health and CMV-seropositive.

V usage is TRBV19 and J usage is TRBJ1-3; possible D gene TRBD1, 5 bases. The length of the CDR3 is 16 residues. Trimming took off 5 bases at V and 0 bases at J, with 14 bases between the two ends. Germline assignment: CDR1 LNHDA and CDR2 SQIVND (reference sequence). The CDR3 reads CASSPRDRISGNTIYF. In nucleotides, the CDR3 is TGTGCCAGTAGTCCACGAGACAGAATCTCTGGAAACACCATATATTTT.

For the CDR3, the DNA is TGCGCCAGCAGCCAAGGCTTCAGGGGAAACACTGAAGCTTTCTTT. Residues: CASSQGFRGNTEAFF. This chain links TRBV4-3 with TRBJ1-1; maybe TRBD1 (6 bases). Between the trimmed V and J ends, which lost 1 base and 2 bases, there was a span of 11 bases. CDR1 is LGHNA, CDR2 YSLEER, per germline. The CDR3 consists of 15 residues.

This chain connects TRBV2 to TRBJ1-5; TRBD1 is a possible D gene (6 bases). Germline values: CDR1 SNHLY, CDR2 FYNNEI. Trimming took off 6 bases at V and 7 bases at J, with 10 bases between the two ends. This CDR3 is 12 amino acids long. CDR3 amino acids: CASSATGQPQHF. CDR3 DNA sequence: TGTGCCAGCAGCGCGACAGGACAGCCCCAGCATTTT. The full variable domain, rest sourced from reference TRBV2 and TRBJ1-5, is EPEVTQTPSHQVTQMGQEVILRCVPISNHLYFYWYRQILGQKVEFLVSFYNNEISEKSEIFDDQFSVERPDGSNFTLKIRSTKLEDSAMYFCASSATGQPQHFGDGTRLSIL.

The rearrangement links TRBV5-1 to TRBJ2-1, with 11 positions matching TRBD2. V dropped 5 bases and J dropped 6; count of bases not matched to a gene: 7. The CDR3 spans 15 residues. The germline gives CDR1 SGHRS, CDR2 YFSETQ. The CDR3 here is CASRQGLAGLNEQFF. The CDR3 DNA is TGCGCCAGCAGGCAAGGACTAGCGGGTCTCAATGAGCAGTTCTTC.

The rearrangement uses TRBV2 and TRBJ1-3; D possibly corresponds to TRBD1 (5 bases). This CDR3 region has 14 residues. V was pared by 6 bases and J by 4 bases, with 13 bases between. In germline, CDR1 is SNHLY, CDR2 FYNNEI. CDR3 nucleotide sequence: TGTGCCAGCAGCTACCCGGGGGGGGGAAACACCATATATTTT. This sequence encodes CASSYPGGGNTIYF.

The chain is built from TRBV28 and TRBJ2-5; D gene ambiguous. The V end was cut by 4 bases, the J end by 1 base, with 10 bases between. Per germline, CDR1 MDHEN and CDR2 SYDVKM. This CDR3 region has 14 residues. The CDR3 loop reads CASSYPTVQETQYF. As DNA, the CDR3 is TGTGCCAGCAGTTATCCCACAGTCCAAGAGACCCAGTACTTC.

The CDR3 loop reads CAISSQGIGTEAFF. CDR3 nucleotides: TGTGCCATCAGTTCTCAGGGTATAGGCACTGAAGCTTTCTTT. The rearrangement joins TRBV10-3 to TRBJ1-1; D is possibly TRBD1 (5 bases). The length of the CDR3 is 14 residues. CDR1 and CDR2 (germline): ENHRY, SYGVKD. V lost 5 bases and J 4 bases, leaving 14 bases between the germline ends.

The chain uses TRBV9 and TRBJ2-3; 8 positions agree with TRBD2. With 4 bases clipped from V and 2 bases from J, the junction kept 6 bases outside the gene matches. Germline V gene sequence: CDR1 SGDLS, CDR2 YYNGEE. This CDR3 contains 15 residues. The CDR3 coding sequence is TGTGCCAGCAGCTATATAGCGGGGTACACAGATACGCAGTATTTT. It translates to CASSYIAGYTDTQYF.

V gene TRBV18 combines with J gene TRBJ1-6; possible D gene TRBD1, 5 bases. This CDR3 has 15 amino acids. Trimming removed 2 bases at V and 9 bases at J, with 14 bases between. The germline V gene encodes CDR1 KGHSH and CDR2 LQKENI. CDR3 residues: CASSPGGGDSSPLHF. The CDR3 DNA reads TGTGCCAGCTCACCAGGTGGGGGGGATAGTTCACCCCTCCACTTT. The full variable domain, with the rest looked up from reference TRBV18 and TRBJ1-6, is NAGVMQNPRHLVRRRGQEARLRCSPMKGHSHVYWYRQLPEEGLKFMVYLQKENIIDESGMPKERFSAEFPKEGPSILRIQQVVRGDSAAYFCASSPGGGDSSPLHFGNGTRLTVT.

The chain recombines TRBV6-4 with TRBJ2-5, with D possibly matching TRBD1 (6 bases). The germline V gene has CDR1 MRHNA and CDR2 SNTAGT. The CDR3 is made up of 13 amino acids. V gave up 5 bases and J gave up 2 bases, with 9 bases separating them. The CDR3 spells CASSPTGQETQYF. CDR3 in DNA: TGTGCCAGCAGTCCGACAGGTCAAGAGACCCAGTACTTC.

This sequence joins TRBV7-3 and TRBJ2-1; 7 bases fit TRBD2. Trimming removed 5 bases from V and 6 bases from J; junction bases left unmatched: 4. CDR1 is SGHTA, CDR2 FQGTGA, per germline. CDR3 length: 13 amino acids. The CDR3 region has the DNA TGTGCCAGCAGCCGATGGACTAGCAATGAGCAGTTCTTC. Translating gives CASSRWTSNEQFF.